This entry lists 6 T cell receptor beta chains sequenced from one sample in a study of T-cell memory formation after mild COVID-19. TCRdb ran MiXCR on the 5' RACE reads and lists one entry per CDR3 protein. This sample carries approximately 190,000 distinct CDR3 sequences, about 17% of them seen once, and the ten largest clones take 2.4%. The sequencing sample was made of PBMCs or a T cell subset sorted from them (not recorded which). The receptors shown here come from an adult woman who had mild COVID-19 (a few samples of this study predate the infection). Cell type and time point are not known.

A few counts support this clonotype. The chain links TRBV4-3 to TRBJ2-3, with a possible D match to TRBD2 (6 bases). The CDR3 is made up of 18 amino acids. Trimming took off 1 base at V and 1 base at J, with 18 bases between the two ends. Germline V gene data show CDR1 as LGHNA and CDR2 as YSLEER. The CDR3 protein is CASSQAYTGSIGTDTQYF. DNA of the CDR3: TGCGCCAGCAGCCAAGCTTACACCGGGAGTATAGGCACAGATACGCAGTATTTT.

The DNA for the CDR3 is TGTGCCAGCGCCACCCCGGGGGGAAGGGTTTCCTCTGGGGCCAACGTCCTGACTTTC. Translation gives CASATPGGRVSSGANVLTF. The rearrangement uses TRBV6-2 or TRBV6-3 and TRBJ2-6; 7 bases line up with TRBD2. The V gene's germline CDR1 is MNHEY and CDR2 SVGEGT. The CDR3 consists of 19 residues. The ends lost 8 bases at V and 0 bases at J; junction bases unmatched: 16.

The table lists this clonotype with a few counts. The J gene is TRBJ1-1, the V gene TRBV6-5; D is unclear. CDR1 and CDR2 (germline): MNHEY, SVGAGI. This CDR3 is 13 amino acids long. V lost 4 bases, J lost 6 bases, and 12 bases lay in between. CDR3 DNA sequence: TGTGCCAGCAGTTCGTCCAGGCCGGCTGAAGCTTTCTTT. Amino acid sequence: CASSSSRPAEAFF.

This clonotype was detected once. The genes are TRBV20-1 and TRBJ1-5, with unresolved D. Trimming pared 5 bases from V and 3 bases from J, leaving 14 bases between. The germline gives CDR1 DFQATT, CDR2 SNEGSKA (reference sequence). The CDR3 loop spans 14 amino acids. This chain's CDR3 is CSAFRGSPNQPQHF. CDR3 sequence (DNA): TGCAGTGCTTTCCGGGGTTCCCCCAATCAGCCCCAGCATTTT.

This clonotype was counted between two and nine times. The chain links TRBV7-2 to TRBJ2-2; 13 nucleotides match TRBD2. The germline V gene encodes CDR1 SGHTA and CDR2 FQGNSA. The ends lost 5 bases at V and 7 bases at J; junction bases unmatched: 4. CDR3 length: 15 amino acids. The CDR3 reads CASSPGLAGFGELFF. The CDR3 region has the DNA TGTGCCAGCAGCCCGGGACTAGCGGGATTCGGGGAGCTGTTTTTT.

The chain links TRBV11-2 to TRBJ1-4; D remains unclear. The CDR3 is 12 residues long. V was clipped by 6 bases and J by 10 bases, with 12 bases between them. Germline V gene sequence: CDR1 SGHAT, CDR2 FQNNGV. The DNA for the CDR3 is TGTGCCAGCAGGTCCGAGGTTGGAAAACTGTTTTTT. Amino acids: CASRSEVGKLFF.